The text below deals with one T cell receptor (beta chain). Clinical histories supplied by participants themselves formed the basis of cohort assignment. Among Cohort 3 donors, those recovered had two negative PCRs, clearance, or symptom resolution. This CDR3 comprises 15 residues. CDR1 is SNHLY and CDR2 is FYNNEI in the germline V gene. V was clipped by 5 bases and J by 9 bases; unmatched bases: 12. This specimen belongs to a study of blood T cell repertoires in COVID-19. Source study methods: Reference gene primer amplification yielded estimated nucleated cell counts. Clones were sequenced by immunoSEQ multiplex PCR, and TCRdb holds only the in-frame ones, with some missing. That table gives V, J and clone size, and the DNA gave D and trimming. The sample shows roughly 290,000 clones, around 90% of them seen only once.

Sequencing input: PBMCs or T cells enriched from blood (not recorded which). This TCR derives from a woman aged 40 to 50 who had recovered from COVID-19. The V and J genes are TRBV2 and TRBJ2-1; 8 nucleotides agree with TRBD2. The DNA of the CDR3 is TGTGCCAGCAGTCTAGAGGGAGCGGGAGTAGGTGAGCAGTTCTTC. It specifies CASSLEGAGVGEQFF.